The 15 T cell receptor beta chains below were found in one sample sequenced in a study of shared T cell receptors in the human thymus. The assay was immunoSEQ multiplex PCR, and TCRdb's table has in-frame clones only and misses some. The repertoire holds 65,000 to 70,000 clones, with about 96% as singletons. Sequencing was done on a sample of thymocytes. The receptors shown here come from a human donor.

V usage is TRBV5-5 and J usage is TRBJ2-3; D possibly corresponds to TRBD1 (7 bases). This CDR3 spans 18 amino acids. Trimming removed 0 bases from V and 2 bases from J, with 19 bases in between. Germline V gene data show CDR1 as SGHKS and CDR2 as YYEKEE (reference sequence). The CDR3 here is CASSLGTTTGPLTDTQYF. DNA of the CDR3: TGTGCCAGCAGCTTGGGGACTACGACAGGGCCTCTCACAGATACGCAGTATTTT.

For the CDR3, the DNA is TGTGCCAGTAACACGGACCCGGGGACTGAAGCTTTCTTT. Translating gives CASNTDPGTEAFF. This sequence joins TRBV19 and TRBJ1-1; the D is unclear. The CDR3 has 13 amino acids. Trimming removed 7 bases from V and 5 bases from J, with 14 bases in between. Germline CDR1 LNHDA, CDR2 SQIVND (reference sequence).

This CDR3 is CASSQGPVSYEQYF. As DNA, the CDR3 is TGCGCCAGCAGCCAAGGTCCAGTCTCCTACGAGCAGTACTTC. The V call is TRBV4-3, the J call TRBJ2-7, with D uncertain. The V end lost 1 base, the J end lost 0 bases, and 7 bases lay between the germline ends. The germline V gene has CDR1 LGHNA and CDR2 YSLEER. CDR3 size: 14 residues.

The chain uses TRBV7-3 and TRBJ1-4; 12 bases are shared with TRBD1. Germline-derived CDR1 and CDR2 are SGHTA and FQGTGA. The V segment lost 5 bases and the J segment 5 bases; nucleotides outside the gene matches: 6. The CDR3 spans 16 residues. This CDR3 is CASSRDRGPPNEKLFF. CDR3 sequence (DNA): TGTGCCAGCAGCCGGGACAGGGGGCCCCCAAATGAAAAACTGTTTTTT.

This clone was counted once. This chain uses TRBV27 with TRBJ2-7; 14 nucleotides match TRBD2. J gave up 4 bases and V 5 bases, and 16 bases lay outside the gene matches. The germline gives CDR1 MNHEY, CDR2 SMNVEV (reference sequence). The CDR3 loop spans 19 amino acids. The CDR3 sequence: CASSLETKRGTSGGYEQYF. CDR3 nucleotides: TGTGCCAGCAGTCTGGAGACGAAGCGCGGGACTAGCGGGGGATACGAGCAGTACTTC.

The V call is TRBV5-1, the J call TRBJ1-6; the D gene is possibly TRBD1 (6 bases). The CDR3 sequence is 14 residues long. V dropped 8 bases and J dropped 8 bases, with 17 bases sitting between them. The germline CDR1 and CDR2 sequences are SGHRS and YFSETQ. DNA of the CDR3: TGCGCCAGTAAACAGGGTTTAGTACATTCACCCCTCCACTTT. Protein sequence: CASKQGLVHSPLHF.

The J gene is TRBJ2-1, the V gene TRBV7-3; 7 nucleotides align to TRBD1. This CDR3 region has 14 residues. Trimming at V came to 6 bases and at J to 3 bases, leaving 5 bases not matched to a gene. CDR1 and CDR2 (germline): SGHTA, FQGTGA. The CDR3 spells CASRQGKDYNEQFF. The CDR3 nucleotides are TGTGCCAGCAGACAGGGGAAGGACTACAATGAGCAGTTCTTC.

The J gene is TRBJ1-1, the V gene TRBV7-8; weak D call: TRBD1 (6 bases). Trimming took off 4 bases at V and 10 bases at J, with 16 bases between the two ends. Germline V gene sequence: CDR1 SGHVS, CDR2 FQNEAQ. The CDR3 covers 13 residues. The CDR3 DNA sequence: TGTGCCAGCAGCTCCTCCACACAGGGAGCAGCTTTCTTT. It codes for CASSSSTQGAAFF.

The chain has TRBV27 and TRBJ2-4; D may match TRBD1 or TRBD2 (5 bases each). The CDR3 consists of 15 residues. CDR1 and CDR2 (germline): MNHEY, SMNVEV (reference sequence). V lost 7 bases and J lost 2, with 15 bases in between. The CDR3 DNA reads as TGTGCCAGCACCTTGTCCGAGGGGACCAAAAACATTCAGTACTTC. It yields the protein CASTLSEGTKNIQYF.

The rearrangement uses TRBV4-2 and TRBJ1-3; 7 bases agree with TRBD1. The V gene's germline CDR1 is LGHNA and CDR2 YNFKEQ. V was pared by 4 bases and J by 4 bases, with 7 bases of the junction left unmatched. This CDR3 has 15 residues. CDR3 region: CASSRDRAGGNTIYF. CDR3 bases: TGTGCCAGCAGCCGCGACAGGGCGGGGGGAAACACCATATATTTT.

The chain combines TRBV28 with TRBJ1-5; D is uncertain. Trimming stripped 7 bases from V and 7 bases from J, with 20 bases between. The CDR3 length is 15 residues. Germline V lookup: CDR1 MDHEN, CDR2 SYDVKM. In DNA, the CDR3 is TGTGCCAGCACCGAGGAGCCACGGGTCGGGCAGCCCCAGCATTTT. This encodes CASTEEPRVGQPQHF.

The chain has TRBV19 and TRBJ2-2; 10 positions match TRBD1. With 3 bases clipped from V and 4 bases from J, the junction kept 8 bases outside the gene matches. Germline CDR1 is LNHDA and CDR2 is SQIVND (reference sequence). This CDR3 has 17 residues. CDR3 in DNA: TGTGCCAGTAGTATGCGAGGGACAGGGGTGGGCACCGGGGAGCTGTTTTTT. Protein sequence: CASSMRGTGVGTGELFF.

CDR3 sequence: CASLPGQAKHQPQHF. CDR3 in DNA: TGTGCCAGCCTTCCGGGACAGGCAAAGCATCAGCCCCAGCATTTT. The chain uses TRBV28 and TRBJ1-5, with 8 bases that match TRBD1. CDR3 size: 15 residues. CDR1 is MDHEN and CDR2 is SYDVKM in the germline V gene. Losses at the gene ends were 8 bases for V and 5 bases for J; bases not matched to a gene: 11. Using reference TRBV28 and TRBJ1-5 for the parts outside the CDR3, the full variable domain is DVKVTQSSRYLVKRTGEKVFLECVQDMDHENMFWYRQDPGLGLRLIYFSYDVKMKEKGDIPEGYSVSREKKERFSLILESASTNQTSMYLCASLPGQAKHQPQHFGDGTRLSIL.

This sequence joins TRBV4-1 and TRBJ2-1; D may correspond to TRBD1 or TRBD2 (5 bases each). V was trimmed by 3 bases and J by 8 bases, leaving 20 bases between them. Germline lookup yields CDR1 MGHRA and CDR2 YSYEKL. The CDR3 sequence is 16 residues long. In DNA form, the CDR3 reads TGCGCCAGCAGCCACCCGCGACCCGAGGGGATCGATGAGCAGTTCTTC. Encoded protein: CASSHPRPEGIDEQFF.

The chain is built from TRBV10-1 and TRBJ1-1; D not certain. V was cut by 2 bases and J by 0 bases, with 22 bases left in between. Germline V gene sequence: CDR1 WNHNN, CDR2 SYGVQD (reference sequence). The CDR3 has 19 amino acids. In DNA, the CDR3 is TGCGCCAGCAGTGAGCGTCCACTCCGAGGGTTGCGGATGAACACTGAAGCTTTCTTT. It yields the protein CASSERPLRGLRMNTEAFF.